Listed here are 20 T cell receptor beta chains from one sample, sequenced in a study of blood T cell repertoires in COVID-19. This table comes from immunoSEQ multiplex PCR, and its TCRdb copy is limited to in-frame clones, with some not included. The sample has a few hundred thousand clones, less than 85% seen once; the top ten hold about 4.3%. The sample consisted of peripheral blood. The receptors stem from a man aged 60 to 75 who had recovered from COVID-19.

The rearrangement links TRBV7-3 to TRBJ2-1, with D tentatively TRBD2 (5 bases). V shed 6 bases and J shed 2 bases, with 17 bases lying between them. Germline values: CDR1 SGHTA, CDR2 FQGTGA. The CDR3 covers 16 residues. CDR3 in DNA: TGTGCCAGCAGTCCAAAAATCGGGGTCCCCTACAATGAGCAGTTCTTC. It codes for CASSPKIGVPYNEQFF. The variable domain in full, completed from reference TRBV7-3 and TRBJ2-1, reads GAGVSQTPSNKVTEKGKYVELRCDPISGHTALYWYRQSLGQGPEFLIYFQGTGAADDSGLPNDRFFAVRPEGSVSTLKIQRTERGDSAVYLCASSPKIGVPYNEQFFGPGTRLTVL.

The chain is built from TRBV6-2 or TRBV6-3 and TRBJ2-7, with D possibly being TRBD1 (7 bases). The V gene's germline CDR1 is MNHEY and CDR2 SVGEGT. The ends were cut back, 6 bases at V and 6 bases at J, with 21 bases in the middle. CDR3 length: 15 amino acids. In nucleotides, the CDR3 is TGTGCCAGCAGCCATTTGCGGGACAGCCCAAGCGAGCAGTACTTC. Translated, it gives CASSHLRDSPSEQYF.

The chain carries TRBV29-1 and TRBJ2-7, with TRBD2 matching 14 bases. The CDR3 covers 16 residues. Trimming removed 4 bases from V and 2 bases from J; junction bases left unmatched: 7. Germline V lookup: CDR1 SQVTM, CDR2 ANQGSEA. The CDR3 DNA is TGCAGCGTTGCTGGGACTAGCGGGAGACCACCCTACGAGCAGTACTTC. This encodes CSVAGTSGRPPYEQYF.

This sequence joins TRBV2 and TRBJ2-5; 9 bases match TRBD1. The length of the CDR3 is 15 residues. CDR1 is SNHLY, CDR2 FYNNEI, per germline. With V trimmed by 5 bases and J by 1 base, 5 bases remained unmatched. CDR3 loop: CASSRTGAVQETQYF. The CDR3 coding sequence is TGTGCCAGCAGTCGGACAGGGGCGGTCCAAGAGACCCAGTACTTC.

The J gene is TRBJ1-1, the V gene TRBV28; no firm D call. V was cut by 2 bases and J by 8 bases, with 18 bases left in between. The CDR3 totals 15 residues. Germline lookup yields CDR1 MDHEN and CDR2 SYDVKM. The DNA of the CDR3 is TGTGCCAGCAGTTTAGGAGTGTTCCCGAACCCGGAAGCTTTCTTT. It yields the protein CASSLGVFPNPEAFF.

This clone was observed a single time. The chain carries TRBV5-1 and TRBJ1-4; D remains ambiguous. Germline V CDR1 and CDR2: SGHRS, YFSETQ. This CDR3 is built from 15 residues. The ends were cut back, 4 bases at V and 5 bases at J, with 15 bases in the middle. CDR3 DNA sequence: TGCGCCAGCAGCCCCCTTCTAGGCTCGAATGAAAAACTGTTTTTT. Residues: CASSPLLGSNEKLFF.

The chain recombines TRBV5-1 with TRBJ2-1; perhaps TRBD1 as D (6 bases). The CDR3 totals 17 residues. Trimming removed 2 bases from V and 0 bases from J, with 15 bases in between. CDR1 and CDR2 from the germline V gene are SGHRS and YFSETQ. This CDR3 reads CASSLGNRARSYNEQFF. CDR3 sequence (DNA): TGCGCCAGCAGCTTAGGTAACAGGGCCCGCTCCTACAATGAGCAGTTCTTC.

In DNA, the CDR3 is TGTGCCAGCAGGGAGGGACAGGCTGGGGCCAACGTCCTGACTTTC. Translated: CASREGQAGANVLTF. V is TRBV2 and J is TRBJ2-6; 8 nucleotides align to TRBD1. The CDR3 runs 15 residues. Germline CDR1 is SNHLY and CDR2 is FYNNEI. V shed 6 bases and J 2 bases; nucleotides not matched to a gene: 3.

V gene TRBV2 combines with J gene TRBJ1-2; 8 nucleotides align to TRBD1. The CDR3 totals 14 residues. With 7 bases clipped from V and 3 bases from J, the junction kept 7 bases outside the gene matches. From germline, CDR1 is SNHLY and CDR2 FYNNEI. The CDR3 reads CASTDRGRDYGYTF. CDR3 DNA: TGTGCCAGCACCGACAGGGGAAGGGACTATGGCTACACCTTC.

The chain links TRBV9 to TRBJ2-5; maybe TRBD2 (7 bases). CDR3 length: 15 residues. V was cut by 0 bases and J by 10 bases, with 19 bases left in between. Germline CDR1 SGDLS, CDR2 YYNGEE. The CDR3 region has the DNA TGTGCCAGCAGCGTAGCTGTAGGGGGGGCCGATAACCAGTACTTC. Its translation: CASSVAVGGADNQYF.

V usage is TRBV19 and J usage is TRBJ1-5; D is possibly TRBD1 (6 bases). Germline V CDR1 and CDR2: LNHDA, SQIVND (reference sequence). Trimming took off 7 bases at V and 0 bases at J, with 16 bases between the two ends. This CDR3 is 16 amino acids long. In nucleotides, the CDR3 is TGTGCCAGTACCCTCGGGGGGCTCGGTAGCAATCAGCCCCAGCATTTT. Its protein product is CASTLGGLGSNQPQHF.

The chain is built from TRBV11-1 and TRBJ2-7; 12 positions match TRBD1. Germline CDR1 reads SGHAT; CDR2 reads FQDESV (reference sequence). The V and J ends lost 5 bases and 3 bases, in that order; junction bases with no gene match: 5. The CDR3 is made up of 15 amino acids. This CDR3 is CASSVGTGGVYEQYF. The DNA of the CDR3 is TGTGCCAGCAGCGTCGGGACAGGGGGCGTCTACGAGCAGTACTTC.

The chain uses TRBV2 and TRBJ2-3, with TRBD2 matching 11 bases. Trimming cost V 8 bases and J 2 bases; bases outside gene matches: 12. The CDR3 extends over 17 amino acids. From germline, CDR1 is SNHLY and CDR2 FYNNEI. CDR3 sequence: CASGGPGTSGHTDTQYF. The CDR3, as DNA: TGTGCCAGCGGGGGACCTGGGACTAGCGGACACACAGATACGCAGTATTTT.

The rearrangement uses TRBV29-1 and TRBJ2-3; 11 bases align to TRBD2. Germline V gene sequence: CDR1 SQVTM, CDR2 ANQGSEA. V lost 7 bases, J lost 0 bases, and 6 bases stayed unmatched. The CDR3 consists of 15 residues. CDR3 DNA: TGCAGCGCCGCAGGGACTAGCGGCAGCACAGATACGCAGTATTTT. Its translation: CSAAGTSGSTDTQYF.

In its sample, this clone was seen once. The rearrangement joins TRBV5-4 to TRBJ2-3, with 11 bases identical to TRBD1. J was trimmed by 6 bases and V by 0 bases; bases with no gene match: 6. This CDR3 contains 16 residues. Per the germline V gene, CDR1 is SGHNT and CDR2 is YYREEE (reference sequence). The CDR3 DNA is TGTGCCAGCAGCTTGGTTTCCGGGACAGGGGGTGATACGCAGTATTTT. Its protein product is CASSLVSGTGGDTQYF.

The rearrangement uses TRBV19 and TRBJ2-5, with D tentatively TRBD2 (6 bases). Per the germline V gene, CDR1 is LNHDA and CDR2 is SQIVND (reference sequence). The V end lost 0 bases, the J end lost 5 bases, and 19 bases lay between the germline ends. The CDR3 runs 17 residues. For the CDR3, the DNA is TGTGCCAGTAGTATAGAGCCCCGGGGGAGGCCGGGGGAGACCCAGTACTTC. Amino acids: CASSIEPRGRPGETQYF.

The J gene is TRBJ1-2, the V gene TRBV4-1; TRBD1 agrees at 8 bases. Germline V lookup: CDR1 MGHRA, CDR2 YSYEKL. After removal of 0 bases from V and 0 bases from J, the junction contained 9 bases not matched to a gene. CDR3 size: 18 residues. CDR3 DNA sequence: TGCGCCAGCAGCCAAGAAGACAGGGGAGGTTCGGCTAACTATGGCTACACCTTC. It translates to CASSQEDRGGSANYGYTF.

The chain links TRBV9 to TRBJ2-5; weak D call: TRBD1 (6 bases). CDR3 length: 13 residues. V lost 2 bases, J lost 7 bases, and 12 bases lay in between. CDR1 is SGDLS and CDR2 is YYNGEE in the germline V gene. CDR3 bases: TGTGCCAGCAGCGTCCAGGGGCCAGGGACCCAGTACTTC. This sequence encodes CASSVQGPGTQYF.

The V and J genes are TRBV5-1 and TRBJ2-5; D might be TRBD1 (6 bases). V gave up 0 bases and J gave up 1 base, with 7 bases separating them. The CDR3 covers 14 residues. Germline CDR1 SGHRS, CDR2 YFSETQ. The CDR3 sequence: CASSLGQAQETQYF. CDR3 coding DNA: TGCGCCAGCAGCTTGGGACAGGCCCAAGAGACCCAGTACTTC.

V usage is TRBV30 and J usage is TRBJ2-5, with 8 bases identical to TRBD2. Losses at the gene ends were 5 bases for V and 5 bases for J; bases not matched to a gene: 7. CDR1 GTSNPN and CDR2 SVGIG come from the germline V gene (reference sequence). The CDR3 loop spans 13 amino acids. The CDR3 region is CAWGSGNRETQYF. CDR3 DNA: TGTGCCTGGGGTAGCGGGAACAGGGAGACCCAGTACTTC.